The 19 T cell receptor beta chains reported below all come from one sample, sequenced in a study of response to subunit inactivated influenza vaccine. TCRdb ran MiXCR on the RT-PCR reads and lists one entry per CDR3 protein. Of approximately 250,000 distinct CDR3 sequences listed, 12% were seen once; the top ten hold approximately 7.8%. Sequenced here: non-naive T cells sorted from PBMCs, sampled 14 to 15 days before vaccination. The receptors shown here come from a man in his fifties or sixties who received an inactivated influenza vaccine.

Only a few counts were recorded for this clonotype. The chain joins TRBV7-6 to TRBJ2-7, with D tentatively TRBD2 (5 bases). The CDR3 totals 14 residues. Trimming left V 4 bases short and J 7 bases short, with 17 bases between. Looked up from germline, CDR1 is SGHVS and CDR2 is FNYEAQ. The CDR3 spells CASSSTWNPGEQYF. CDR3 sequence (DNA): TGTGCCAGCAGCTCCACATGGAATCCGGGGGAGCAGTACTTC.

This rearrangement joins TRBV7-2 to TRBJ2-2, with 7 bases identical to TRBD2. CDR1 and CDR2 from the germline V gene are SGHTA and FQGNSA. V lost 5 bases and J lost 2; bases outside the gene matches: 11. This CDR3 region has 17 residues. The CDR3 DNA is TGTGCCAGCAGCATAGGAATCGGGAGGCCCAACACCGGGGAGCTGTTTTTT. Translating gives CASSIGIGRPNTGELFF.

The sample holds many counts of this clonotype. V and J are TRBV19 and TRBJ2-4; TRBD2 agrees at 10 bases. The CDR3 is 16 amino acids. V lost 5 bases, J lost 0 bases, and 4 bases stayed unmatched. CDR1 is LNHDA and CDR2 is SQIVND in the germline V gene (reference sequence). The CDR3, as DNA: TGTGCCAGTAGTCAACCTAGCGGGAGAGCCAAAAACATTCAGTACTTC. Residues: CASSQPSGRAKNIQYF.

In this sample, this clonotype turned up many times. The CDR3 sequence: CASSQPGQGGTEAFF. CDR3 nucleotides: TGCGCCAGCAGCCAACCGGGACAGGGAGGCACTGAAGCTTTCTTT. The chain employs TRBV4-1 and TRBJ1-1; TRBD1 agrees at 9 bases. From germline, CDR1 is MGHRA and CDR2 YSYEKL. J gave up 4 bases and V 2 bases, and 5 bases lay outside the gene matches. CDR3 length: 15 amino acids.

CDR3 coding DNA: TGTGCCAGCAGTCATATGTCCCCGGGCGGGTACGAGCAGTACTTC. It is translated as CASSHMSPGGYEQYF. The V and J genes are TRBV28 and TRBJ2-7, with D perhaps TRBD2 (5 bases). There are 15 residues in the CDR3. Trimming shortened V by 5 bases and J by 4 bases, and 18 bases separated the two germline ends. Looked up from germline, CDR1 is MDHEN and CDR2 is SYDVKM.

The chain is built from TRBV7-8 and TRBJ2-1; D remains unclear. The V gene lost 1 base and the J gene lost 4 bases, with 8 bases spanning the gap. The germline V gene encodes CDR1 SGHVS and CDR2 FQNEAQ. CDR3 length: 14 residues. The DNA of the CDR3 is TGTGCCAGCAGCTTAGATAGCCCATACAATGAGCAGTTCTTC. Residues: CASSLDSPYNEQFF.

V and J are TRBV27 and TRBJ2-7; the match to TRBD1 covers 8 bases. CDR3 length equals 12 residues. Trimming cost V 9 bases and J 8 bases; bases outside gene matches: 9. Germline CDR1 is MNHEY and CDR2 is SMNVEV (reference sequence). CDR3 bases: TGTGCCAGGACCCGGGACAGGTTTCAGCAGTACTTC. It yields the protein CARTRDRFQQYF.

This rearrangement joins TRBV6-1 to TRBJ2-2; 10 bases align to TRBD2. The germline V gene has CDR1 MNHNS and CDR2 SASEGT. The CDR3 length is 15 residues. Unmatched junction bases numbered 3, after V lost 6 bases and J lost 2 bases. CDR3 loop: CASRTSGINTGELFF. In DNA form, the CDR3 reads TGTGCCAGCAGAACTAGCGGGATCAACACCGGGGAGCTGTTTTTT.

In its sample, this clonotype was seen a few times. The rearrangement joins TRBV12-3 or TRBV12-4 to TRBJ2-1, with 8 bases matching TRBD1. The V and J ends lost 8 bases and 6 bases, in that order; junction bases with no gene match: 9. This CDR3 has 14 amino acids. The CDR3 region has the DNA TGTGCCAGCCGCTACGCAGGGGGCATCAATGAGCAGTTCTTC. This translates into CASRYAGGINEQFF.

The CDR3 sequence is CASIGQGGTGELFF. In DNA form, the CDR3 reads TGTGCCAGCATTGGACAGGGTGGAACCGGGGAGCTGTTTTTT. The chain combines TRBV2 with TRBJ2-2; 8 nucleotides agree with TRBD1. V lost 7 bases, J lost 5 bases, and 6 bases stayed unmatched. Germline V gene lookup returns CDR1 SNHLY and CDR2 FYNNEI. The CDR3 has 14 amino acids.

A few counts support this clonotype. The rearrangement uses TRBV4-3 and TRBJ1-3, with D perhaps TRBD1 (5 bases). The CDR3 spans 15 residues. V was clipped by 2 bases and J by 0 bases, with 8 bases between them. Per the germline V gene, CDR1 is LGHNA and CDR2 is YSLEER. The CDR3 nucleotides read TGCGCCAGCAGCCAATCCGGGACCTCTGGAAACACCATATATTTT. Its protein product is CASSQSGTSGNTIYF.

The CDR3 sequence: CASSPETVAGYTF. For the CDR3, the DNA is TGTGCCAGCAGCCCAGAGACTGTTGCCGGCTACACCTTC. The rearrangement uses TRBV7-9 and TRBJ1-2, with unresolved D. Per germline, CDR1 SEHNR and CDR2 FQNEAQ (reference sequence). The CDR3 has 13 amino acids. The V end lost 5 bases, the J end lost 8 bases, and 15 bases lay between the germline ends. The variable domain in full, completed from reference TRBV7-9 and TRBJ1-2, reads DTGVSQNPRHKITKRGQNVTFRCDPISEHNRLYWYRQTLGQGPEFLTYFQNEAQLEKSRLLSDRFSAERPKGSFSTLEIQRTEQGDSAMYLCASSPETVAGYTFGSGTRLTVV.

The table lists this clonotype with many counts. CDR3 region: CASSLLGQGDYTGELFF. The CDR3 nucleotides read TGCGCCAGCAGCCTCCTAGGACAGGGGGACTACACCGGGGAGCTGTTTTTT. The V call is TRBV4-1, the J call TRBJ2-2, with 10 bases aligning to TRBD1. This CDR3 comprises 17 residues. Germline V lookup: CDR1 MGHRA, CDR2 YSYEKL. J was trimmed by 3 bases and V by 4 bases; bases with no gene match: 8.

This rearrangement joins TRBV20-1 to TRBJ2-5, with 12 bases lining up with TRBD2. The length of the CDR3 is 19 residues. With 0 bases clipped from V and 5 bases from J, the junction kept 16 bases outside the gene matches. Germline CDR1 reads DFQATT; CDR2 reads SNEGSKA (reference sequence). The CDR3 reads CSARDPSLASGRAGETQYF. The CDR3 DNA reads as TGCAGTGCTAGAGATCCATCTCTCGCTAGCGGGAGGGCCGGGGAGACCCAGTACTTC.

There are many counts of this clonotype. The V and J genes are TRBV14 and TRBJ2-4, with no clear D. CDR1 and CDR2 from the germline V gene are SGHDN and FVKESK. The CDR3 loop spans 16 amino acids. The V and J ends lost 3 bases and 4 bases respectively, with 16 bases between them. CDR3 nucleotide sequence: TGTGCCAGCAGCCAGTTTGCCAGCCCTCCGAAAAACATTCAGTACTTC. Its protein is CASSQFASPPKNIQYF.

The chain is built from TRBV28 and TRBJ1-5; perhaps TRBD1 as D (5 bases). The V and J ends lost 5 bases and 4 bases respectively, with 18 bases between them. Germline V gives CDR1 MDHEN, CDR2 SYDVKM. The CDR3 spans 16 residues. The CDR3 sequence is CASSPGIRERNQPQHF. Written as DNA, the CDR3 is TGTGCCAGCAGTCCCGGTATCAGGGAACGGAATCAGCCCCAGCATTTT. The entire variable domain, with the rest obtained from reference TRBV28 and TRBJ1-5, is as follows: DVKVTQSSRYLVKRTGEKVFLECVQDMDHENMFWYRQDPGLGLRLIYFSYDVKMKEKGDIPEGYSVSREKKERFSLILESASTNQTSMYLCASSPGIRERNQPQHFGDGTRLSIL.

For the CDR3, the DNA is TGCAGTGCTAGAAAAGTACCCCGACAGGTTCCAGATACGCAGTATTTT. Translation: CSARKVPRQVPDTQYF. The rearrangement links TRBV20-1 to TRBJ2-3; the D gene is possibly TRBD1 (6 bases). Between the trimmed V and J ends, which lost 2 bases and 4 bases, there was a span of 19 bases. Germline V gives CDR1 DFQATT, CDR2 SNEGSKA (reference sequence). The CDR3 contains 16 residues.

A few counts support this clonotype. Written as DNA, the CDR3 is TGCGCCAGCAGCAGAACGGGACAGGGGGGTTACGAGCAGTACTTC. The encoded protein is CASSRTGQGGYEQYF. The gene calls are TRBV5-1 and TRBJ2-7; 11 bases are shared with TRBD1. The CDR3 covers 15 residues. Germline V gene data show CDR1 as SGHRS and CDR2 as YFSETQ. The junction had 7 bases not matched to a gene; V was cut back by 4 bases and J by 4 bases.

This chain links TRBV28 with TRBJ2-5, with 8 bases identical to TRBD2. Germline assignment: CDR1 MDHEN and CDR2 SYDVKM. This CDR3 comprises 16 residues. V was pared by 5 bases and J by 2 bases, with 10 bases of the junction left unmatched. The CDR3 DNA reads as TGTGCCAGCAGTGTATCAGGGACTAGGAGACAAGAGACCCAGTACTTC. Translating gives CASSVSGTRRQETQYF. The complete variable domain, with remaining parts taken from reference TRBV28 and TRBJ2-5, reads DVKVTQSSRYLVKRTGEKVFLECVQDMDHENMFWYRQDPGLGLRLIYFSYDVKMKEKGDIPEGYSVSREKKERFSLILESASTNQTSMYLCASSVSGTRRQETQYFGPGTRLLVL.